A single TCR beta chain is shown here with its context. The entry originates in a study of T cell changes during pregnancy in multiple sclerosis. The length of the CDR3 is 14 residues. CDR1 SGHNT and CDR2 YYREEE come from the germline V gene (reference sequence). V was clipped by 7 bases and J by 4 bases, with 15 bases between them. Sequencing used immunoSEQ multiplex PCR; TCRdb keeps in-frame clones, though not all of them. The sample yields 25,000 to 35,000 clones, around 88% seen once. The chain links TRBV5-4 to TRBJ1-3; D remains unclear. This receptor was identified in a female donor in good health, enrolled as a control in a pregnancy study. Sequencing used CD4+ T cells from peripheral blood mononuclear cells, obtained in the first trimester of pregnancy. For the CDR3, the DNA is TGTGCCAGCCGGGAAGGGAATTCAGGAAACACCATATATTTT. Amino acid sequence: CASREGNSGNTIYF.